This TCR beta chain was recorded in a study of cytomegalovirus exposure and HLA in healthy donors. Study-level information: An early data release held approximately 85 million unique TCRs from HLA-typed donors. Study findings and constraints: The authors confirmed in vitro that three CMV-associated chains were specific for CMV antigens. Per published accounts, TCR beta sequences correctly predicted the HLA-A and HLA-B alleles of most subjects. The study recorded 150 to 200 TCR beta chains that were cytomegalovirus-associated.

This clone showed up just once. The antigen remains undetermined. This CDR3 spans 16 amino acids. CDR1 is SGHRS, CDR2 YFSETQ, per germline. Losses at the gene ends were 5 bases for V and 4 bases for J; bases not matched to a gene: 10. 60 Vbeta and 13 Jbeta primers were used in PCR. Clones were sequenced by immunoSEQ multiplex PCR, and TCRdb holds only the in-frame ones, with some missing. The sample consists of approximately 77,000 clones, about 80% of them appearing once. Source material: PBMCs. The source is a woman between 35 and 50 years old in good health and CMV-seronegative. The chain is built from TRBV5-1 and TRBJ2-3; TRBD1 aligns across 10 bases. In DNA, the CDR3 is TGCGCCAGCAGTCCTAGTGGGACAGGGGTTGCAGATACGCAGTATTTT. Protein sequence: CASSPSGTGVADTQYF.